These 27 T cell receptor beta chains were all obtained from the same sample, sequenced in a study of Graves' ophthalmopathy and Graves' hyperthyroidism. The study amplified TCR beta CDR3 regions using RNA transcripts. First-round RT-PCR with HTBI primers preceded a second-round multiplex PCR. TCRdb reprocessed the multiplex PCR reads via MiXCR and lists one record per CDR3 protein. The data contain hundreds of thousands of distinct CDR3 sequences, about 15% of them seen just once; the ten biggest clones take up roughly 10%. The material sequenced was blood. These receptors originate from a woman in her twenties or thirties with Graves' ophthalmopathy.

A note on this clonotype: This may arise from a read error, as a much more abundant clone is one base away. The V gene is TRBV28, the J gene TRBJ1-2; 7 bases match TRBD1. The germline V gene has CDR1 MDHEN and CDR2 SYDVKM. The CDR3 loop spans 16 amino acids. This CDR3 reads CASSLPRDSLLRGYIF. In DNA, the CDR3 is TGTGCCAGCAGTTTGCCCCGGGACAGCCTCTTAAGGGGCTACATCTTC.

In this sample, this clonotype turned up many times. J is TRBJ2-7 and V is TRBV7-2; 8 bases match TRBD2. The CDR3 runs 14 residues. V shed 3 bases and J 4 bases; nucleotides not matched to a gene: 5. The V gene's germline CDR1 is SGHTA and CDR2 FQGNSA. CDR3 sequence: CASSFSGSRYEQYF. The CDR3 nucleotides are TGTGCCAGCAGCTTCAGCGGGAGTCGGTACGAGCAGTACTTC. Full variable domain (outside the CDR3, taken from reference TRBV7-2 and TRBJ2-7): GAGVSQSPSNKVTEKGKDVELRCDPISGHTALYWYRQSLGQGLEFLIYFQGNSAPDKSGLPSDRFSAERTGGSVSTLTIQRTQQEDSAVYLCASSFSGSRYEQYFGPGTRLTVT.

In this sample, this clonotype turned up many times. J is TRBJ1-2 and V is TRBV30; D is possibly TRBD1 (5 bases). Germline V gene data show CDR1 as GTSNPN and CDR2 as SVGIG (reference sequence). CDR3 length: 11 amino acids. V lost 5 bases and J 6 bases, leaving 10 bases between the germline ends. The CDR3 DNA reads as TGTGCCTGGGGCCTGGGGGATGGCTACACCTTC. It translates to CAWGLGDGYTF.

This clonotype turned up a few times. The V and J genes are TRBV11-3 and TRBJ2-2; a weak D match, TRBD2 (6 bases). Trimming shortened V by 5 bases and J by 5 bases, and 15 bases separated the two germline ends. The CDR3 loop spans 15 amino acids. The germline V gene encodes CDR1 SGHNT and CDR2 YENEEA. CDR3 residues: CASSRGRGRTGELFF. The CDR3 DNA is TGTGCCAGCAGCAGAGGACGGGGGAGAACCGGGGAGCTGTTTTTT.

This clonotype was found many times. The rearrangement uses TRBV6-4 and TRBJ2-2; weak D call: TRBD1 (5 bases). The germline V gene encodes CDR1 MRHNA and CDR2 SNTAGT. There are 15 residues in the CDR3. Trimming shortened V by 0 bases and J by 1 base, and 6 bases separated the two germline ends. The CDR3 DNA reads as TGTGCCAGCAGTGACTCCGGACAGAACACCGGGGAGCTGTTTTTT. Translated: CASSDSGQNTGELFF.

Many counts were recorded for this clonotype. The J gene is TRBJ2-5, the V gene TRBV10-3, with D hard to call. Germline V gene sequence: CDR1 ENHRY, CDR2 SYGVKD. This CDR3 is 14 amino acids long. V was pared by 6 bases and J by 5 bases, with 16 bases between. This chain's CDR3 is CAIRDQQMGETQYF. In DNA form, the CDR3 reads TGTGCCATCAGGGACCAACAGATGGGGGAGACCCAGTACTTC.

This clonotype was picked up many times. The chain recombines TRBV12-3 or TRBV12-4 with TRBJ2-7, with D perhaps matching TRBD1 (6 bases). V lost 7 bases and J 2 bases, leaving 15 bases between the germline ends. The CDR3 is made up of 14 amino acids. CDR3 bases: TGTGCCAGCAAGGAGGACAGAGAAACCTACGAGCAGTACTTC. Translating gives CASKEDRETYEQYF.

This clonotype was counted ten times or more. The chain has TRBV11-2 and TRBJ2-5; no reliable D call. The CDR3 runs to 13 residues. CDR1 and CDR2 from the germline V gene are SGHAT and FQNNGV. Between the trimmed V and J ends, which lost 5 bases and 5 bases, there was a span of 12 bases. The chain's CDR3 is CASSPPAGETQYF. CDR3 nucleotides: TGTGCCAGCAGCCCCCCGGCCGGGGAGACCCAGTACTTC.

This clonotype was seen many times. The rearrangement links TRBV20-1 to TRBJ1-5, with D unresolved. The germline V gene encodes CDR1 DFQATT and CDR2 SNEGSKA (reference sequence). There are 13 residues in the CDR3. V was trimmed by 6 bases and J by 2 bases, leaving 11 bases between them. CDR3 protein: CSARPFRNQPQHF. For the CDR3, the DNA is TGCAGTGCCCGGCCGTTCCGCAATCAGCCCCAGCATTTT.

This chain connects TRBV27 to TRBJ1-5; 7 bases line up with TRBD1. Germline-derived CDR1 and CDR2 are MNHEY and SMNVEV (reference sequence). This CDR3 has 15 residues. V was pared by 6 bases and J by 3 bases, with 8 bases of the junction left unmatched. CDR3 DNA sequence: TGTGCCAGCAGAGCTACAGGGGACTACAATCAGCCCCAGCATTTT. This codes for CASRATGDYNQPQHF.

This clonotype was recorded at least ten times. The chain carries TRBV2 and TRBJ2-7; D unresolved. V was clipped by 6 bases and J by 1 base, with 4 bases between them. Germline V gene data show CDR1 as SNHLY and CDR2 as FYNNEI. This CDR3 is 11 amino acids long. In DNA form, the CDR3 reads TGTGCCAGCAGAGAGTCCTACGAGCAGTACTTC. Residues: CASRESYEQYF.

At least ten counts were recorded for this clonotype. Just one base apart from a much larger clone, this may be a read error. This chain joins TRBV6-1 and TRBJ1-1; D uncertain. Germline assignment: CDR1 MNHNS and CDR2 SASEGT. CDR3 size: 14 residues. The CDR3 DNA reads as TGTGCCAGCAGTGACGGACGGTTGAACACTGAAGCTTCCTTT. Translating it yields CASSDGRLNTEASF.

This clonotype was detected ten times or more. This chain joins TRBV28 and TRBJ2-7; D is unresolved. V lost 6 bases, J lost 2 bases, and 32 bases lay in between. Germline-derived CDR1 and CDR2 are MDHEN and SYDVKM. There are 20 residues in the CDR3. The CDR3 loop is CASSDLSFNLSFYFAYEQYF. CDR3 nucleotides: TGTGCCAGCAGCGACCTGAGTTTTAATCTTTCGTTCTACTTCGCCTACGAGCAGTACTTC. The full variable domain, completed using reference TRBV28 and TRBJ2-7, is DVKVTQSSRYLVKRTGEKVFLECVQDMDHENMFWYRQDPGLGLRLIYFSYDVKMKEKGDIPEGYSVSREKKERFSLILESASTNQTSMYLCASSDLSFNLSFYFAYEQYFGPGTRLTVT.

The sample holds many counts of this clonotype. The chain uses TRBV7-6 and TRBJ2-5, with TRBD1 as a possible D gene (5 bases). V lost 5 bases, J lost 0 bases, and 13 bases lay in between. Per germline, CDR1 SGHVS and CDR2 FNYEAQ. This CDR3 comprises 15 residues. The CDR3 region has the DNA TGTGCCAGCAGCCTTGGGGCCCAAAACCAAGAGACCCAGTACTTC. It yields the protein CASSLGAQNQETQYF.

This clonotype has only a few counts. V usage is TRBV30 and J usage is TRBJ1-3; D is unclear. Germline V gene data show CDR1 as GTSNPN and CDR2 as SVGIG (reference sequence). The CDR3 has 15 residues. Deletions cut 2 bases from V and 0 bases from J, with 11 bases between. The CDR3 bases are TGTGCCTGGAGTCGGACCTTGAGCTCTGGAAACACCATATATTTT. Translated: CAWSRTLSSGNTIYF.

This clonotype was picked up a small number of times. CDR3 sequence: CASSLSRPIVRGKNIQYF. The CDR3 DNA follows: TGTGCCAGCAGCTTATCCCGACCAATAGTTAGGGGCAAAAACATTCAGTACTTC. The V and J genes are TRBV11-2 and TRBJ2-4; weak D call: TRBD1 (5 bases). The CDR3 runs to 18 residues. Germline V CDR1 and CDR2: SGHAT, FQNNGV. V was clipped by 2 bases and J by 3 bases, with 20 bases between them.

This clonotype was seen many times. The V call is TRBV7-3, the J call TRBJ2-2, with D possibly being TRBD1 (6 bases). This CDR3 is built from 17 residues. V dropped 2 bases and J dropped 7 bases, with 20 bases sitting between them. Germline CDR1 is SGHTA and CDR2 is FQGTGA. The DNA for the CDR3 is TGTGCCAGCAGCTTAGTTGGGGGCCAAGTGGCTGGCGGGGAGCTGTTTTTT. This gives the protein CASSLVGGQVAGGELFF.

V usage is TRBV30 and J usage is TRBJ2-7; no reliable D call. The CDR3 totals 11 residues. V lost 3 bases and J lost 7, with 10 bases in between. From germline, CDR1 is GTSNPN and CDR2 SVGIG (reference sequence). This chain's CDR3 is CAWRQTREQYF. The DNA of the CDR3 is TGTGCCTGGAGACAAACGAGGGAGCAGTACTTC.

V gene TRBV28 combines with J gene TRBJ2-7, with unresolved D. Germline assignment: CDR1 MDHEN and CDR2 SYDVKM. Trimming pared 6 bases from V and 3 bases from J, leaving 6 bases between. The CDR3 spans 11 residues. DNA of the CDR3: TGTGCCAGCAGAAGTAACTACGAGCAGTACTTC. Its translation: CASRSNYEQYF. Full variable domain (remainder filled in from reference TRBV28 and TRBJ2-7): DVKVTQSSRYLVKRTGEKVFLECVQDMDHENMFWYRQDPGLGLRLIYFSYDVKMKEKGDIPEGYSVSREKKERFSLILESASTNQTSMYLCASRSNYEQYFGPGTRLTVT.

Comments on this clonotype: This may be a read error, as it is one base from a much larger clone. The CDR3 sequence is CASSPTGIHEACF. The CDR3 DNA sequence: TGTGCCAGTAGTCCGACAGGGATCCATGAAGCTTGCTTT. The chain employs TRBV19 and TRBJ1-1, with 7 bases identical to TRBD1. The CDR3 covers 13 residues. Per the germline V gene, CDR1 is LNHDA and CDR2 is SQIVND (reference sequence).

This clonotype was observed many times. CDR3: CASAGNNNSPLHF. CDR3 in DNA: TGTGCCAGCGCCGGGAACAATAATTCACCCCTCCACTTT. The rearrangement links TRBV28 to TRBJ1-6; D not certain. Germline lookup yields CDR1 MDHEN and CDR2 SYDVKM. This CDR3 is built from 13 residues. Trimming removed 8 bases at V and 5 bases at J, with 10 bases between.

CDR3 sequence: CASGSPGQHYGYTF. In nucleotides, the CDR3 is TGTGCTAGTGGTTCTCCGGGACAGCACTATGGCTACACCTTC. The V call is TRBV12-5, the J call TRBJ1-2; 7 bases map to TRBD1. This CDR3 region has 14 residues. The ends lost 4 bases at V and 3 bases at J; junction bases unmatched: 5. CDR1 and CDR2 from the germline V gene are LGHNT and FRNRAP. Combining the CDR3 with reference TRBV12-5 and TRBJ1-2 gives the whole variable domain DARVTQTPRHKVTEMGQEVTMRCQPILGHNTVFWYRQTMMQGLELLAYFRNRAPLDDSGMPKDRFSAEMPDATLATLKIQPSEPRDSAVYFCASGSPGQHYGYTFGSGTRLTVV.

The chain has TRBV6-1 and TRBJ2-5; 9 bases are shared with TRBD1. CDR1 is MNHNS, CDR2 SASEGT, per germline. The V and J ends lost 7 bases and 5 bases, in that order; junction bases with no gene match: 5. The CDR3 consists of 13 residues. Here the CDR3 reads CASKQQGAETQYF. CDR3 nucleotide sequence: TGTGCCAGCAAACAACAGGGGGCTGAGACCCAGTACTTC.

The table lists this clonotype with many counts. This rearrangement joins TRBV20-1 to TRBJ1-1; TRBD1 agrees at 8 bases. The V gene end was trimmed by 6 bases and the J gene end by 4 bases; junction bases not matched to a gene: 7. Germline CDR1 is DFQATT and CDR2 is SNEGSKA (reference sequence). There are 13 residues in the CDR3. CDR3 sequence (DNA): TGCAGTGCCCGGACAGGGCCCATCACTGAAGCTTTCTTT. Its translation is CSARTGPITEAFF.

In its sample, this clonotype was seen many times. The CDR3 loop is CASSAAQGLGETQYF. In DNA, the CDR3 is TGTGCCAGCAGTGCCGCGCAGGGCTTAGGAGAGACCCAGTACTTC. The chain has TRBV6-1 and TRBJ2-5, with a weak D call TRBD1 (5 bases). CDR3 length: 15 amino acids. The germline V gene encodes CDR1 MNHNS and CDR2 SASEGT. Trimming left V 4 bases short and J 4 bases short, with 16 bases between.

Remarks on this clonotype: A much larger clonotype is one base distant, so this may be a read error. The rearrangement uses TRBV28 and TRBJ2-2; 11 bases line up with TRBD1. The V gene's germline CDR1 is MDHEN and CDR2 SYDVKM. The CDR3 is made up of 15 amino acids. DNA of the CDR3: TGTGCCAGCAGCCGGGGACAGGGGGTTGCCGGGGAGCTGTTGTTT. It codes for CASSRGQGVAGELLF.

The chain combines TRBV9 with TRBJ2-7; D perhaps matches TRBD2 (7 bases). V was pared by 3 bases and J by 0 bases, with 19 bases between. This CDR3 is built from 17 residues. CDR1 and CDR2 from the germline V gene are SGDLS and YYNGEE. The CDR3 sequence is CASSASPAGAYSYEQYF. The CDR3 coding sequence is TGTGCCAGCAGCGCATCCCCCGCGGGGGCCTACTCCTACGAGCAGTACTTC.